This note documents a single TCR beta chain sequence. This sample is drawn from a study of OX40 agonist ivuxolimab in advanced cancers. Overall study context: In this trial design, patients received ivuxolimab intravenously at 0.01 to 10 mg/kg every 2 weeks. Prior checkpoint blockade (anti-PD-1, anti-PD-L1 or anti-CTLA-4) was permitted; roughly 40% had it.

V was trimmed by 0 bases and J by 8 bases, leaving 6 bases between them. The CDR3 loop spans 12 amino acids. Germline values: CDR1 SGHNT, CDR2 YYREEE (reference sequence). Profiling relied on immunoSEQ multiplex PCR, and the TCRdb table lists in-frame clones only, not all of them. The sample includes more than 95,000 clones, about 91% of them seen just once. The chain is built from TRBV5-4 and TRBJ2-1; D is unclear. The receptor comes from an adult with an advanced solid tumor such as melanoma, head and neck, liver or kidney cancer. Specimen: CD4+ or CD8+ T cells sorted from blood, collected in a trial of the OX40 agonist ivuxolimab. CDR3: CASSLVGYEQFF. DNA of the CDR3: TGTGCCAGCAGCTTGGTCGGTTATGAGCAGTTCTTC. The complete variable domain, with remaining parts taken from reference TRBV5-4 and TRBJ2-1, reads ETGVTQSPTHLIKTRGQQVTLRCSSQSGHNTVSWYQQALGQGPQFIFQYYREEENGRGNFPPRFSGLQFPNYSSELNVNALELDDSALYLCASSLVGYEQFFGPGTRLTVL.